These 17 T cell receptor beta chains share one sample of origin, sequenced in a study of PD-L1 blockade in urothelial cancer. Profiling relied on immunoSEQ multiplex PCR, and the TCRdb table lists in-frame clones only, not all of them. The sample has fewer than 95,000 clones, roughly 84% seen once. This sample's time point: pretreatment peripheral blood. The source was PBMCs, collected around atezolizumab (anti-PD-L1) treatment. These receptors were obtained from a man aged 55 to 70 with urothelial cancer.

This clone was found a few times. This rearrangement joins TRBV7-2 to TRBJ2-7; D gene unclear. The CDR3 is made up of 13 amino acids. Germline V gives CDR1 SGHTA, CDR2 FQGNSA. Trimming removed 2 bases from V and 3 bases from J, with 8 bases in between. This chain's CDR3 is CASSLSGNYEQYF. CDR3 in DNA: TGTGCCAGCAGCTTATCAGGAAACTACGAGCAGTACTTC.

This chain links TRBV5-1 with TRBJ1-4; D is ambiguous. The V end lost 4 bases, the J end lost 8 bases, and 15 bases lay between the germline ends. The CDR3 is 14 residues long. Germline CDR1 and CDR2: SGHRS and YFSETQ. This chain's CDR3 is CASSPLVSEEKLFF. CDR3 sequence (DNA): TGCGCCAGCAGCCCCCTGGTCTCTGAGGAAAAACTGTTTTTT.

The chain has TRBV7-6 and TRBJ2-5; D may be TRBD2 (5 bases). CDR1 is SGHVS and CDR2 is FNYEAQ in the germline V gene. CDR3 size: 13 residues. V was clipped by 5 bases and J by 3 bases, with 10 bases between them. The CDR3 protein is CASSPFGKETQYF. For the CDR3, the DNA is TGTGCCAGCAGCCCCTTCGGGAAAGAGACCCAGTACTTC.

This clone came up once. The chain links TRBV6-6 to TRBJ1-4, with TRBD1 identical over 8 bases. CDR3 length: 14 residues. Germline CDR1 reads MNHNY; CDR2 reads SVGAGI (reference sequence). V shed 6 bases, J shed 7 bases, and the junction held 7 bases outside the gene matches. DNA of the CDR3: TGTGCCAGCAGCCCCCAGGGGGCGACTGAAAAACTGTTTTTT. Translating gives CASSPQGATEKLFF.

The V gene is TRBV5-1, the J gene TRBJ2-3; TRBD2 is a possible D gene (5 bases). This CDR3 spans 14 amino acids. The germline gives CDR1 SGHRS, CDR2 YFSETQ. V was clipped by 4 bases and J by 2 bases, with 11 bases between them. CDR3 sequence (DNA): TGCGCCAGCAGCCCCGGGGTATCCACAGATACGCAGTATTTT. Translating it yields CASSPGVSTDTQYF.

The gene calls are TRBV7-2 and TRBJ2-7; a possible D gene is TRBD2 (7 bases). CDR1 is SGHTA and CDR2 is FQGNSA in the germline V gene. The CDR3 covers 15 residues. Trimming took off 2 bases at V and 6 bases at J, with 17 bases between the two ends. The CDR3 DNA follows: TGTGCCAGCAGCTTAAAAGGGGGGGCTGCGCGCGAGCAGTACTTC. This gives the protein CASSLKGGAAREQYF.

The rearrangement uses TRBV9 and TRBJ2-1; a weak D match, TRBD1 (6 bases). The length of the CDR3 is 16 residues. V lost 1 base to trimming and J lost 2 bases, with 13 bases between them. Per the germline V gene, CDR1 is SGDLS and CDR2 is YYNGEE. The CDR3 DNA sequence: TGTGCCAGCAGCGTATGGACAGACGTGACCTACAATGAGCAGTTCTTC. Encoded protein: CASSVWTDVTYNEQFF.

This clone was seen only a few times. The chain joins TRBV6-1 to TRBJ1-5; 9 bases match TRBD1. With 3 bases clipped from V and 1 base from J, the junction kept 4 bases outside the gene matches. The CDR3 runs 16 residues. Germline V gene lookup returns CDR1 MNHNS and CDR2 SASEGT. CDR3 sequence: CASSDDRGSSNQPQHF. The CDR3 region has the DNA TGTGCCAGCAGTGACGACAGGGGGTCGAGCAATCAGCCCCAGCATTTT.

The chain uses TRBV7-9 and TRBJ2-4; unclear D gene. Germline CDR1 SEHNR, CDR2 FQNEAQ (reference sequence). The germline V and J ends were trimmed by 2 bases and 8 bases, with 16 bases remaining between them. This CDR3 has 15 residues. The CDR3 DNA sequence: TGTGCCAGCAGCTTAACGTCCTCACCCACAGACATTCAGTACTTC. Encoded protein: CASSLTSSPTDIQYF.

This clone has just one count. The chain couples TRBV5-1 to TRBJ2-2; 8 nucleotides align to TRBD2. J gave up 2 bases and V 0 bases, and 12 bases lay outside the gene matches. The V gene's germline CDR1 is SGHRS and CDR2 YFSETQ. This CDR3 has 19 amino acids. CDR3 nucleotide sequence: TGCGCCAGCAGCTTGGCCGCCGGCTTTAGCGGGAATAACACCGGGGAGCTGTTTTTT. It encodes CASSLAAGFSGNNTGELFF.

The chain joins TRBV5-1 to TRBJ2-7; 8 nucleotides agree with TRBD1. The CDR3 spans 13 residues. V gave up 5 bases and J gave up 2 bases; unmatched junction bases: 3. Germline CDR1 and CDR2: SGHRS and YFSETQ. The CDR3 reads CASRRTGTYEQYF. CDR3 sequence (DNA): TGCGCCAGCAGGAGGACAGGGACCTACGAGCAGTACTTC.

This chain connects TRBV28 to TRBJ1-6; TRBD1 matches 9 bases. Trimming took 6 bases from V and 12 from J; bases not matched to a gene: 3. CDR1 is MDHEN and CDR2 is SYDVKM in the germline V gene. This CDR3 contains 12 residues. The DNA of the CDR3 is TGTGCCAGCAGGAGGGACAGGGAACCCCTCCACTTT. Its protein is CASRRDREPLHF.

There are a few counts of this clone. The chain recombines TRBV12-2 with TRBJ2-1; TRBD2, as called in the table, went unchecked against the DNA. TRBV12-2 is classified as a pseudogene. This CDR3 has 17 residues. CDR3 residues: CASRSYWRGSSYNEQFF. The CDR3, as DNA: TGTGCAAGTCGCTCGTATTGGCGGGGGAGCTCCTACAATGAGCAGTTCTTC.

The chain combines TRBV5-5 with TRBJ2-2; unclear D gene. The CDR3 sequence is 14 residues long. Germline CDR1 reads SGHKS; CDR2 reads YYEKEE (reference sequence). The V end was cut by 3 bases, the J end by 2 bases, with 8 bases between. The CDR3 nucleotides read TGTGCCAGCAGCTCTTACAGAAACACCGGGGAGCTGTTTTTT. Translated: CASSSYRNTGELFF.

As concerns this clone: Other DNA variants within this sample encode the same CDR3. This CDR3 is CASSLGQGNYEQYF. The CDR3 nucleotides read TGCGCCAGCAGCTTAGGACAGGGGAACTACGAGCAGTACTTC. The chain couples TRBV5-1 to TRBJ2-7; 9 nucleotides match TRBD1. With 2 bases clipped from V and 3 bases from J, the junction kept 3 bases outside the gene matches. The CDR3 spans 14 residues. Germline V gene sequence: CDR1 SGHRS, CDR2 YFSETQ.

This CDR3 is CASSRNSGDTDTQYF. For the CDR3, the DNA is TGTGCCAGCAGTAGGAATAGCGGAGACACAGATACGCAGTATTTT. V and J are TRBV2 and TRBJ2-3; possibly TRBD2 for D (6 bases). CDR3 length equals 15 residues. Looked up from germline, CDR1 is SNHLY and CDR2 is FYNNEI. The V and J ends lost 5 bases and 2 bases respectively, with 14 bases between them. The full variable domain, rest sourced from reference TRBV2 and TRBJ2-3, is EPEVTQTPSHQVTQMGQEVILRCVPISNHLYFYWYRQILGQKVEFLVSFYNNEISEKSEIFDDQFSVERPDGSNFTLKIRSTKLEDSAMYFCASSRNSGDTDTQYFGPGTRLTVL.

The V gene is TRBV7-9, the J gene TRBJ2-5; unclear D gene. This CDR3 has 13 amino acids. V lost 8 bases to trimming and J lost 2 bases, with 12 bases between them. Germline CDR1 and CDR2: SEHNR and FQNEAQ (reference sequence). CDR3 nucleotides: TGTGCCAGCTCCCTAATGCGGCAAGAGACCCAGTACTTC. Its protein is CASSLMRQETQYF.